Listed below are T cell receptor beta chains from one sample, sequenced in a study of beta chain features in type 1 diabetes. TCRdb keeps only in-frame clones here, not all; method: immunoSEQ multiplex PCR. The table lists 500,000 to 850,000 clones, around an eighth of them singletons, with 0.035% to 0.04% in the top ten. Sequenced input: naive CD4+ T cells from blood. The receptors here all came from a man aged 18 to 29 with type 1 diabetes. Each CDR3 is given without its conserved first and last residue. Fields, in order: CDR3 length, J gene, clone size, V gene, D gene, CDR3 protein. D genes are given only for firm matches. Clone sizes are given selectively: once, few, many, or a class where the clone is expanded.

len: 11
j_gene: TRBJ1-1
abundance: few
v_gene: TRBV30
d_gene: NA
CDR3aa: AWKRRLNTEAF

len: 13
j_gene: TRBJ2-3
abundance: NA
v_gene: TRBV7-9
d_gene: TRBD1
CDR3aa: ASSFWTGNADTQY

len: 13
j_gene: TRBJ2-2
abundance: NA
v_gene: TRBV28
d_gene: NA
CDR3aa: ASSTRSRATGELF

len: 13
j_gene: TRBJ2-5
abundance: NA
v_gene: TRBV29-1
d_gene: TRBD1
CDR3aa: SVGSRTGLTETQY

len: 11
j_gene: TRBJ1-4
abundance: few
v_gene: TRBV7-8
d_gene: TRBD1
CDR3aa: ASSSGQGEKLF

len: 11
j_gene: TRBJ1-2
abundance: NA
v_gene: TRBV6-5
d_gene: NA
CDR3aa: ASSYSQARGYT

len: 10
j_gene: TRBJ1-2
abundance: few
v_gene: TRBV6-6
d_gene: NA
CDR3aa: ASSDTYYGYT

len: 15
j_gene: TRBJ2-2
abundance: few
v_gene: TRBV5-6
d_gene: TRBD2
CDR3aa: ASSLLGGRASAGELF

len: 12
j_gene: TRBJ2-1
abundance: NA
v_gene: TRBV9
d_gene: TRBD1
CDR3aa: ASSVADRGNEQF

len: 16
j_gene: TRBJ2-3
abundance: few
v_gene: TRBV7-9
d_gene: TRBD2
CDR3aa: ASSSGLRKRGGPDTQY

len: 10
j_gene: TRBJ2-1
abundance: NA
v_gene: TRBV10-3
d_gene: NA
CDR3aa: AISGERNEQF

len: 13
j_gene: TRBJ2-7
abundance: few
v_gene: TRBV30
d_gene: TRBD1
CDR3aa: AWRLQGTLAAEQY

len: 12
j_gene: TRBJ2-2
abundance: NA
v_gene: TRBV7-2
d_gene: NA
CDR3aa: ASSFTPNTGELF

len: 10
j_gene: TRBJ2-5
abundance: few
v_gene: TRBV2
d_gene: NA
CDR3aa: ASIRDSETQY

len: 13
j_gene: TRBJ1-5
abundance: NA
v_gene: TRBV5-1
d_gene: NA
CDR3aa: ASSLGPRAGQPQH

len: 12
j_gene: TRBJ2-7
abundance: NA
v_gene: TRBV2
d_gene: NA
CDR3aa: ASRRGGGDYEQY

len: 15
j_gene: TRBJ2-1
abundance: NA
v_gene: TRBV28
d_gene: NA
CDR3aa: ASSLVSSGNFRNEQF

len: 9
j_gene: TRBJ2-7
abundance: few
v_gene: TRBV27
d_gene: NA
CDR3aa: ASSPLYEQY

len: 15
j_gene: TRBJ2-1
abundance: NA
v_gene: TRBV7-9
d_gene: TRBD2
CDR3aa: ASSFPGGGSSYNEQF

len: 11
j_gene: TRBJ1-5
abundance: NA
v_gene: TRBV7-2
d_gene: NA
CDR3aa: ASSSQGNQPQH

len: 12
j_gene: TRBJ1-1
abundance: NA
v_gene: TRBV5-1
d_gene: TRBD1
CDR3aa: ASSRGDSPTEAF

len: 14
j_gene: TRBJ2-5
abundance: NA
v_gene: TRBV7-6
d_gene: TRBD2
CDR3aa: ASRRLAGGPAETQY

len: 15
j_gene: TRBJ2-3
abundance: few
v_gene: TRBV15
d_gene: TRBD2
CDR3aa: ATSRDRAGGSTDTQY

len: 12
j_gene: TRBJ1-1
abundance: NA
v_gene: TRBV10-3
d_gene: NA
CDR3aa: AISDRDSYTEAF

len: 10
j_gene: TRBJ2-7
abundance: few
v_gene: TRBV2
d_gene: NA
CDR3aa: ASSEPDYEQY

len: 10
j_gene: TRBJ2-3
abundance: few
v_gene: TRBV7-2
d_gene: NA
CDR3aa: ASSINTDTQY

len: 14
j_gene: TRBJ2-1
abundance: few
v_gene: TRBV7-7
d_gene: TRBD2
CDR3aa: ASSLARASGRNEQF

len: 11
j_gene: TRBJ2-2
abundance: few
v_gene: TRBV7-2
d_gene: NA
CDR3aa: ASSLSWAGELF

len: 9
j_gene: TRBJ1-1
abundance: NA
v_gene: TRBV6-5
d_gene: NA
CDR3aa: ASSPRREAF

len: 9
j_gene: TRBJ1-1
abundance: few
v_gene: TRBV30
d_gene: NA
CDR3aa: AWSVLPEAF

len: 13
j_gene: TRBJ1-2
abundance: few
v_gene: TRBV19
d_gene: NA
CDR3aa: ASSSQDTFWYGYT

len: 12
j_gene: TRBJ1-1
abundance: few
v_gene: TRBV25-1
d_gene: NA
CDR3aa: ASSLTGKNTEAF

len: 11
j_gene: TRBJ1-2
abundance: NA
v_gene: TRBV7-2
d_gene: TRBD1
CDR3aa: ASSQDRIYGYT

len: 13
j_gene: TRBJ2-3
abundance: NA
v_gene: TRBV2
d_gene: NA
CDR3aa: ASTMLPGPADTQY

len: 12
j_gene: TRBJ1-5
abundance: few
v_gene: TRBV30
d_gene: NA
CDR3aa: AWSVLHPNQPQH

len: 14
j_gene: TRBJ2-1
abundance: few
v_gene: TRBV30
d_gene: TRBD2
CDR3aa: AWSPLLAGGRNEQF

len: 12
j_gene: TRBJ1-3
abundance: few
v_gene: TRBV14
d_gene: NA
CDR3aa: ASSLTGPGNTIY

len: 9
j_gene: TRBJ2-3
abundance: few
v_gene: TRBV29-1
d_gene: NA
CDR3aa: SVERADTQY

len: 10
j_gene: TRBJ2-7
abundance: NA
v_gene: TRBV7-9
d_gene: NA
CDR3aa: ASSPRGYEQY

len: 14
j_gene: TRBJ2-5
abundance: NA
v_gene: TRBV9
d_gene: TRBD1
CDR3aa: ASSVWDSDHRRTQY

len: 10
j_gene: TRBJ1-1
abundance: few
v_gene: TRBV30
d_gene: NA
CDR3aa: AGGRGTTEAF

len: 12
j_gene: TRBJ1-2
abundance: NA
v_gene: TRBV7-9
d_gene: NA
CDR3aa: ASSSIGGWYGYT